This T cell receptor beta chain was profiled in a study of beta chain features in type 1 diabetes. Study-level background: Similarity in age, gender and cell yields was seen between patients and healthy donors.

This clone came up a few times. The target antigen is unknown. Germline V gives CDR1 GTSNPN, CDR2 SVGIG (reference sequence). V gave up 3 bases and J gave up 7 bases; unmatched junction bases: 17. The CDR3 is 17 residues long. General study findings and limits: In type 1 diabetes patients, VDJ junctions had fewer insertions; deletions at these junctions were more frequent. Across all four CD4+ subsets, people with type 1 diabetes showed modestly shorter TCRB CDR3s. cDNA sequencing could over-represent cells with high TCR expression. With patients and controls alike, PCR might favor shorter templates to an equal degree.

The whole isolated RNA underwent reverse transcription, so sequencing captured expressed TCRB transcripts. Sequenced by immunoSEQ multiplex PCR; TCRdb stores in-frame clones only, minus some. The sample carries 600,000 to 700,000 clones, over 10% recorded once. This receptor was obtained from a man aged 18 to 35 with type 1 diabetes. The sequenced sample was naive CD4+ T cells from blood. The J gene is TRBJ2-2, the V gene TRBV30, with 7 bases lining up with TRBD1. This chain's CDR3 is CAWSPRTGTVPLGELFF. CDR3 nucleotides: TGTGCCTGGAGCCCCCGGACAGGCACCGTTCCTCTCGGGGAGCTGTTTTTT.